The 16 T cell receptor beta chains listed next were all sequenced from one sample in a study of regulatory dendritic cells for organ transplantation. Sorted T cells were CFSE-labeled and cultured 5 days with allogeneic regulatory or mature dendritic cells at 1:10. Libraries were prepared by immunoSEQ multiplex PCR; TCRdb keeps only in-frame clonotypes and omits some of them. The table has roughly 20,000 clones, around 85% seen once. No cognate antigen is known for these TCRs. The sequencing input was memory CD4+ T cells from blood cultured with regulatory dendritic cells. Regarding subset: CD45RO+ memory T cells. The receptors come from a human donor in good health.

The chain recombines TRBV6-1 with TRBJ2-3; 12 nucleotides match TRBD2. CDR1 and CDR2 (germline): MNHNS, SASEGT. The CDR3 loop spans 17 amino acids. V lost 4 bases, J lost 1 base, and 6 bases stayed unmatched. The CDR3 region has the DNA TGTGCCAGCAGTGTCAGTCTAGCGGGAGGGGGCACAGATACGCAGTATTTT. It encodes CASSVSLAGGGTDTQYF.

The J gene is TRBJ1-5, the V gene TRBV30; 9 bases match TRBD1. This CDR3 comprises 15 residues. V dropped 0 bases and J dropped 4; count of bases not matched to a gene: 4. Germline-derived CDR1 and CDR2 are GTSNPN and SVGIG (reference sequence). As DNA, the CDR3 is TGTGCCTGGAGTGTACGGGGACAGGGAAATCAGCCCCAGCATTTT. It is translated as CAWSVRGQGNQPQHF.

V is TRBV6-5 and J is TRBJ2-5, with a possible D match to TRBD2 (6 bases). The CDR3 is 15 residues long. The germline V gene has CDR1 MNHEY and CDR2 SVGAGI. With 6 bases removed from V and 2 bases from J, the gap between germline ends came to 16 bases. CDR3 amino acids: CASSRRAGPQETQYF. The CDR3 bases are TGTGCCAGCAGCCGGAGGGCGGGACCGCAAGAGACCCAGTACTTC.

The chain couples TRBV6-6 to TRBJ1-3; D is undetermined. Germline CDR1 and CDR2: MNHNY and SVGAGI (reference sequence). V was clipped by 2 bases and J by 5 bases, with 1 base between them. The CDR3 is made up of 11 amino acids. CDR3 residues: CASSYRNTIYF. The CDR3 DNA is TGTGCCAGCAGTTACCGAAACACCATATATTTT.

V usage is TRBV9 and J usage is TRBJ2-3; D is possibly TRBD1 (6 bases). This CDR3 is 16 amino acids long. Germline assignment: CDR1 SGDLS and CDR2 YYNGEE. V lost 0 bases, J lost 2 bases, and 13 bases lay in between. The CDR3 DNA follows: TGTGCCAGCAGCGTAGCCGGGACACTCATCACAGATACGCAGTATTTT. This sequence encodes CASSVAGTLITDTQYF.

The chain links TRBV27 to TRBJ1-2, with 7 bases lining up with TRBD1. This CDR3 has 13 amino acids. Unmatched junction bases numbered 0, after V lost 1 base and J lost 4 bases. CDR1 and CDR2 from the germline V gene are MNHEY and SMNVEV (reference sequence). The CDR3 nucleotides are TGTGCCAGCAGTTTATACAGGGGCTATGGCTACACCTTC. Protein product: CASSLYRGYGYTF.

The chain carries TRBV29-1 and TRBJ2-3; weak D call: TRBD1 (5 bases). V was trimmed by 4 bases and J by 2 bases, leaving 7 bases between them. Germline loops: CDR1 SQVTM, CDR2 ANQGSEA. The CDR3 extends over 12 amino acids. The CDR3 nucleotides read TGCAGCGTTGGGACACTCACAGATACGCAGTATTTT. Its translation is CSVGTLTDTQYF.

The chain has TRBV30 and TRBJ2-7; TRBD2 matches at 9 bases. This CDR3 has 14 residues. Losses at the gene ends were 3 bases for V and 3 bases for J; bases not matched to a gene: 6. Germline V gene lookup returns CDR1 GTSNPN and CDR2 SVGIG (reference sequence). As DNA, the CDR3 is TGTGCCTGGAGGATACGAGCGGGAGGCTACGAGCAGTACTTC. This codes for CAWRIRAGGYEQYF.

CDR3 sequence reads: CASLLPGRTEAFF. In nucleotides, the CDR3 is TGTGCCAGCCTCCTCCCCGGGCGCACTGAAGCTTTCTTT. J is TRBJ1-1 and V is TRBV2, with D unresolved. CDR1 and CDR2 (germline): SNHLY, FYNNEI. The CDR3 consists of 13 residues. V lost 8 bases and J 4 bases, leaving 14 bases between the germline ends.

The rearrangement joins TRBV28 to TRBJ2-3; possible D gene TRBD1, 5 bases. Trimming shortened V by 2 bases and J by 2 bases, and 11 bases separated the two germline ends. Germline-derived CDR1 and CDR2 are MDHEN and SYDVKM. The length of the CDR3 is 15 residues. CDR3 residues: CASSLPTEITDTQYF. CDR3 sequence (DNA): TGTGCCAGCAGTTTACCGACAGAGATCACAGATACGCAGTATTTT.

The sample holds a few counts of this clone. V and J are TRBV6-1 and TRBJ1-5, with TRBD1 as a possible D gene (5 bases). V lost 6 bases to trimming and J lost 11 bases, with 20 bases between them. The CDR3 has 14 residues. CDR1 and CDR2 (germline): MNHNS, SASEGT. The CDR3 DNA sequence: TGTGCCAGCAGATTGGGGAGATCCGAGGGGTCCCAGCATTTT. Translation gives CASRLGRSEGSQHF.

This chain links TRBV19 with TRBJ1-4; 8 bases are shared with TRBD1. This CDR3 contains 16 residues. Trimming took 4 bases from V and 1 from J; bases not matched to a gene: 5. Per the germline V gene, CDR1 is LNHDA and CDR2 is SQIVND (reference sequence). The CDR3 protein is CASSTPDRGTNEKLFF. CDR3 sequence (DNA): TGTGCCAGTAGTACTCCCGACAGGGGAACTAATGAAAAACTGTTTTTT.

V usage is TRBV5-8 and J usage is TRBJ2-3, with no clear D. CDR3 length: 13 residues. V lost 2 bases and J lost 5, with 9 bases in between. In germline, CDR1 is SGHTS, CDR2 YDEGEE. CDR3 nucleotide sequence: TGTGCCAGCAGCTTCCCGAGAATAGATACGCAGTATTTT. This codes for CASSFPRIDTQYF.

V and J are TRBV6-6 and TRBJ2-1; D unresolved. Deletions cut 6 bases from V and 0 bases from J, with 9 bases between. This CDR3 spans 14 amino acids. Germline V gives CDR1 MNHNY, CDR2 SVGAGI (reference sequence). The CDR3 here is CASRQQSSYNEQFF. CDR3 in DNA: TGTGCCAGCAGGCAACAGAGCTCCTACAATGAGCAGTTCTTC.

The chain couples TRBV5-4 to TRBJ2-2, with a weak D call TRBD1 (6 bases). Germline V CDR1 and CDR2: SGHNT, YYREEE (reference sequence). Trimming took off 4 bases at V and 7 bases at J, with 26 bases between the two ends. The CDR3 has 18 residues. The CDR3 loop reads CASSPGVGTRTMGGELFF. Here the CDR3 DNA reads TGTGCCAGCAGCCCTGGGGTAGGGACACGAACGATGGGCGGGGAGCTGTTTTTT.

The chain joins TRBV2 to TRBJ1-1; the D is unclear. CDR1 is SNHLY, CDR2 FYNNEI, per germline. Trimming took off 7 bases at V and 5 bases at J, with 20 bases between the two ends. CDR3 length: 15 residues. The CDR3 nucleotides read TGTGCCAGCATTGATCTGGCGGACCCGCGGACTGAAGCTTTCTTT. Encoded protein: CASIDLADPRTEAFF.